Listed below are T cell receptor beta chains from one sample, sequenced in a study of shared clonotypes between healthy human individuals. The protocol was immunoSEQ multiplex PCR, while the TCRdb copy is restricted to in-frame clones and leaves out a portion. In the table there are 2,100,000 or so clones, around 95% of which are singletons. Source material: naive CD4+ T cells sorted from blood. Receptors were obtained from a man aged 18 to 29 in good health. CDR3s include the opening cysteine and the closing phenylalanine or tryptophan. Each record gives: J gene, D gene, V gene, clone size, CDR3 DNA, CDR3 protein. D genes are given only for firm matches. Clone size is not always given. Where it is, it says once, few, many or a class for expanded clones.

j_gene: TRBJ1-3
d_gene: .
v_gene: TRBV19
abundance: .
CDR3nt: TGTGCCAGTAGGCGACCGACAGCCTTTGGAAACACCATATATTTT
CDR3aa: CASRRPTAFGNTIYF

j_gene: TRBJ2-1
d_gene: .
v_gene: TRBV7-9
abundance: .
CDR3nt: TGTGCCAGCAGATTAGCGGGTGGGGGCTTGGGCGAGCAGTTCTTC
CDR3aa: CASRLAGGGLGEQFF

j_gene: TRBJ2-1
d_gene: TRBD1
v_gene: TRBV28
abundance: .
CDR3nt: TGTGCCAGCAGGAGGGACAGGGGGCGGAATGAGCAGTTCTTC
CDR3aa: CASRRDRGRNEQFF

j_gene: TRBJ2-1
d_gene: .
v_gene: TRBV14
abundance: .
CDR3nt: TGTGCCAGCAGCCAAGATCCGGAAAGCTCCTACAATGAGCAGTTCTTC
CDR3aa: CASSQDPESSYNEQFF

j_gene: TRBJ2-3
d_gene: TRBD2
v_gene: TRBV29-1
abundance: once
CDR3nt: TGCAGCGTAGATGGGGTGAGCGGGGGAGGGATCGATACGCAGTATTTT
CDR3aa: CSVDGVSGGGIDTQYF

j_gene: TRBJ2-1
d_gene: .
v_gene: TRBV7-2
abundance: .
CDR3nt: TGTGCCAGCAGCTTAGCCACCGGGACTCCTGGGGGTATGGCCTACAATGAGCAGTTCTTC
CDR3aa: CASSLATGTPGGMAYNEQFF

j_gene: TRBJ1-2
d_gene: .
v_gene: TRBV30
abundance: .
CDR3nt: TGTGCCTGGAGTGCTGGGATGGGATATGGCTACACCTTC
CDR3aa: CAWSAGMGYGYTF

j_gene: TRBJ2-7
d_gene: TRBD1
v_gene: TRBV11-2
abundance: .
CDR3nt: TGTGCCAGCAGGGCAGGGGGCGGCAACGAGCAGTACTTC
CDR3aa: CASRAGGGNEQYF

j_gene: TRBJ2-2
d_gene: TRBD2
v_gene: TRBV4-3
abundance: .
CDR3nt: TGCGCCAGCAGCCAAGGGACCGGGACTAGCGGGAACACCGGGGAGCTGTTTTTT
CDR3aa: CASSQGTGTSGNTGELFF

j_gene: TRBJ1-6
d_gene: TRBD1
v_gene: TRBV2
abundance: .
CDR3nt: TGTGCCAGCAAAAGACAGGGCTCCTATAATTCACCCCTCCACTTT
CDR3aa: CASKRQGSYNSPLHF

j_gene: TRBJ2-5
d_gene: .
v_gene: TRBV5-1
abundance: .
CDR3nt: TGCGCCAGCAGCTTGAATAGGGCTGAGACCCAGTACTTC
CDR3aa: CASSLNRAETQYF

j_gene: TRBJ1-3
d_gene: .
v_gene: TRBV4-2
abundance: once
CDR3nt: TGTGCCAGCAGCCAAGACCCGGCGGGTTCTGGAAACACCATATATTTT
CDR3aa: CASSQDPAGSGNTIYF

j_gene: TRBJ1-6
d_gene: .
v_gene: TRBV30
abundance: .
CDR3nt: TGTGCCTGGTCCCAAGCCAGCTCCTATAATTCACCCCTCCACTTT
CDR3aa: CAWSQASSYNSPLHF

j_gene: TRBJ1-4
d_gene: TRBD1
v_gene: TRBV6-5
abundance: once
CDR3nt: TGTGCCAGCAGTTACTCCAGACAGGGAACTAATGAAAAACTGTTTTTT
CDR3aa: CASSYSRQGTNEKLFF

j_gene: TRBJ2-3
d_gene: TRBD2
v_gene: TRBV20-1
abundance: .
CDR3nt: TGCAGTGCTGGACTAGCAGATACGCAGTATTTT
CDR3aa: CSAGLADTQYF

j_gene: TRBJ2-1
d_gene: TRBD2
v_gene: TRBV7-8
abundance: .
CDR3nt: TGTGCCAGCAGCTTAGAGGGACTAGCGATCGGCGATGAGCAGTTCTTC
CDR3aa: CASSLEGLAIGDEQFF

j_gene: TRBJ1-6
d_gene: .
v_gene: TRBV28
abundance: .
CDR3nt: TGTGCCAGCAGTCCCGTCCAGGCTCCCGATTCACCCCTCCACTTT
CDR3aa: CASSPVQAPDSPLHF

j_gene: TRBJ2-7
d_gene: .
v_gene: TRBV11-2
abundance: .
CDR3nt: TGTGCCAGCAGTGAACAGGGGGGGAAACCCTCGCCCGAGCAGTACTTC
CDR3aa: CASSEQGGKPSPEQYF

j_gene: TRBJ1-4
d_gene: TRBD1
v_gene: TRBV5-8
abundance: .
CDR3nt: TGTGCCAGCAGCTCCAGGACAGGGGAAAAACTGTTTTTT
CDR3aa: CASSSRTGEKLFF

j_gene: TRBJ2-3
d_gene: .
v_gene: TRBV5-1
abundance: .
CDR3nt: TGCGCCAGCAGCTTCCAACTCCGGGATACGCAGTATTTT
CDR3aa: CASSFQLRDTQYF

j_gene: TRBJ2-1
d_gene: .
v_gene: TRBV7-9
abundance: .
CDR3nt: TGTGCCAGCAGCTCCGAAGATGAGCAGTTCTTC
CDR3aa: CASSSEDEQFF

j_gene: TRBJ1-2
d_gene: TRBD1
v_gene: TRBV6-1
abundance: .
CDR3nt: TGTGCCAGCAGTGAGGGACAGGGTGCCGGCTACACCTTC
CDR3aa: CASSEGQGAGYTF

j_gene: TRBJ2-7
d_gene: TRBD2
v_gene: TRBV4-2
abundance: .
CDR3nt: TGTGCCAGCAGCCAAGATCGTGGACTAGCCTCTCCAGAGCAGTACTTC
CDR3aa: CASSQDRGLASPEQYF

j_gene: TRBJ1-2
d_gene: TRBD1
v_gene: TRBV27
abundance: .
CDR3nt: TGTGCCAGCAGGCTAGGAGGACAGGGTTTCTATGGCTACACCTTC
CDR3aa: CASRLGGQGFYGYTF

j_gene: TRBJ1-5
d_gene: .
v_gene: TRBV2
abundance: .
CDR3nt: TGTGCCAGCAGTGAAGGTAGAGGTGATCAGCCCCAGCATTTT
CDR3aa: CASSEGRGDQPQHF

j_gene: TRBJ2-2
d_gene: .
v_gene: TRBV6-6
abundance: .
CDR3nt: TGTGCCAGCAGTTACTCGATTGTCGCGAACACCGGGGAGCTGTTTTTT
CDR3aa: CASSYSIVANTGELFF

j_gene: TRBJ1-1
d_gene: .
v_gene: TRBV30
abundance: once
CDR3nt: TGTGCCTGGAAAGGGGTCCCTCCCAACACTGAAGCTTTCTTT
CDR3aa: CAWKGVPPNTEAFF

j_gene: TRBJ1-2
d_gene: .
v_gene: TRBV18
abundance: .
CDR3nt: TGTGCCAGCTCACCGTGGACAGAGGCTAGTTATGGCTACACCTTC
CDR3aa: CASSPWTEASYGYTF

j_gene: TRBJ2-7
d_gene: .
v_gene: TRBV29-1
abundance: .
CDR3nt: TGCAGCGTTGACGGAGGAGGGGGCCACGAGCAGTACTTC
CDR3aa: CSVDGGGGHEQYF

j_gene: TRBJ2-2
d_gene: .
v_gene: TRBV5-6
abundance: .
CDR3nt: TGTGCCAGCAGCTTGGCCGGAGTCTCTATAAACACCGGGGAGCTGTTTTTT
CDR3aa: CASSLAGVSINTGELFF

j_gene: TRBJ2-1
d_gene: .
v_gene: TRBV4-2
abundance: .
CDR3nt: TGTGCCAGCAGCCAAGATCCTAGTGAAAATGAGCAGTTCTTC
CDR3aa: CASSQDPSENEQFF

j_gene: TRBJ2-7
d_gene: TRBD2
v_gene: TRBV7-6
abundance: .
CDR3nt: TGTGCCAGCAGCTTAGCGGGAGGGTACGAGCAGTACTTC
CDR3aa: CASSLAGGYEQYF

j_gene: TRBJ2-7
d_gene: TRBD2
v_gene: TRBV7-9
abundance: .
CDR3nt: TGTGCCAGCAGCTTGACTAGCGGGATCTACGAGCAGTACTTC
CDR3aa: CASSLTSGIYEQYF

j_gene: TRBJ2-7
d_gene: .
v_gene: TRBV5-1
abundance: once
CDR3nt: TGCGCCAGCAGCTTGGCAGGGCCGTATCCCTACGAGCAGTACTTC
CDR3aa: CASSLAGPYPYEQYF

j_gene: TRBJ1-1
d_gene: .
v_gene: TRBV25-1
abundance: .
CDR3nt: TGTGCCAGACCAGGGCGTACTGAAGCTTTCTTT
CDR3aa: CARPGRTEAFF

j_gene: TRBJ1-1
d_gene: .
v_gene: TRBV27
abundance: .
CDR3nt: TGTGCCAGCAGGGGAAGCGGGGGCAGGATAGCTGAAGCTTTCTTT
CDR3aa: CASRGSGGRIAEAFF

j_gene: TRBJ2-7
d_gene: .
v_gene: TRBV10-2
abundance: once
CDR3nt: TGCGCCAGCAGTGAGTCGAGTTATAGCGGCGCCTACGAGCAGTACTTC
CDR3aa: CASSESSYSGAYEQYF

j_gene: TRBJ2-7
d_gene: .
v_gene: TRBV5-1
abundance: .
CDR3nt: TGCGCCAGCAGCTTGGCCGGGCTGAGCTCCTACGAGCAGTACTTC
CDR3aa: CASSLAGLSSYEQYF

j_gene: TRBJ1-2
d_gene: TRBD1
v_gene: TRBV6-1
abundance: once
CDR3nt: TGTGCCAGCAGTGACAGGGGGTTAGACTATGGCTACACCTTC
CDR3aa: CASSDRGLDYGYTF

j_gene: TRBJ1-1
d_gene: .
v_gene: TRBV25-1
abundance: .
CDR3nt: TGTGCCAGCAGTTTGAACACTGAAGCTTTCTTT
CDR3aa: CASSLNTEAFF

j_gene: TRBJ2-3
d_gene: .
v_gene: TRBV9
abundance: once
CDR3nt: TGTGCCAGCAGCGTGGGAGGACAGCCGTATACGCAGTATTTT
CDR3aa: CASSVGGQPYTQYF

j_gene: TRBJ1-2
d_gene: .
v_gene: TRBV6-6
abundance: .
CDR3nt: TGTGCCAGCAGCCACGATAAAGGGGGAGTTTATGGCTACACCTTC
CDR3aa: CASSHDKGGVYGYTF

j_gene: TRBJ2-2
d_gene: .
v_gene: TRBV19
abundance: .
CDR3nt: TGTGCCAGTAGTATCCGACAGGTCGGCACCGGGGAGCTGTTTTTT
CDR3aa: CASSIRQVGTGELFF

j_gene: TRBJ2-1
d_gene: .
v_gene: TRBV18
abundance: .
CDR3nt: TGTGCCAGCTCACGGACACAGGGTGCGTACAATGAGCAGTTCTTC
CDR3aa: CASSRTQGAYNEQFF

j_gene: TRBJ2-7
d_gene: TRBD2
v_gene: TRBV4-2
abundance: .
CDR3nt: TGTGCCAGCAGCCAAGATTGGACTAGCCTCGGCGAGCAGTACTTC
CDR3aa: CASSQDWTSLGEQYF

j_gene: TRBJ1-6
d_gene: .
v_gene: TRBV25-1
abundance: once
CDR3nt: TGTGCCAGCAGTGAGGGACTCCTACCCCTCCACTTT
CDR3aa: CASSEGLLPLHF

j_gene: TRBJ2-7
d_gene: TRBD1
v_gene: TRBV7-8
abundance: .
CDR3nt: TGTGCCAGCAGCTCACGACAGGGGGCCTACGAGCAGTACTTC
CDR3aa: CASSSRQGAYEQYF

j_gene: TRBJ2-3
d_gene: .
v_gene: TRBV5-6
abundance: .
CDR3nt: TGTGCCAGCAGCGGGGGGACCCTCGGGACGCAGTATTTT
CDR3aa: CASSGGTLGTQYF

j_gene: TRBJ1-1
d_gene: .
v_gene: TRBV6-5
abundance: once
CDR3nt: TGTGCCAGCAGCCCCCAAGGGCCCAACACTGAAGCTTTCTTT
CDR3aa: CASSPQGPNTEAFF